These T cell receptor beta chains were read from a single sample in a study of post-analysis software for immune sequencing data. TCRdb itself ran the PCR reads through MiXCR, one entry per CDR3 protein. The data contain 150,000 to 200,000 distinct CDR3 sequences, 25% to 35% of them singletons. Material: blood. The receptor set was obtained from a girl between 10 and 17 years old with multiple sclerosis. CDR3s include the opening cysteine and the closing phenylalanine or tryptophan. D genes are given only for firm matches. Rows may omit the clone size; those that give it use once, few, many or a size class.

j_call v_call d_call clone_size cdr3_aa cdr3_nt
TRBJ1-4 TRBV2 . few CATCENREEKLFF TGTGCCACCTGTGAAAACAGGGAGGAAAAACTGTTTTTT
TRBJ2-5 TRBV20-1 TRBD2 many CSARNSLAGVETQYF TGCAGTGCTAGAAACTCTCTAGCGGGAGTGGAGACCCAGTACTTC
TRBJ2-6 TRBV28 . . CASSCSGLSGANVLTF TGTGCCAGCAGTTGCTCAGGGTTATCTGGGGCCAACGTCCTGACTTTC
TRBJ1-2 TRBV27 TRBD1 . CASSWTGRGGYTF TGTGCCAGCAGTTGGACAGGGAGGGGTGGCTACACCTTC
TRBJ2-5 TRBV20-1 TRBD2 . CSARAVTSGMQTQYF TGCAGTGCTAGAGCGGTGACTAGCGGGATGCAGACCCAGTACTTC
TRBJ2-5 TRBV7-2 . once CASSFRPVDNEQYF TGTGCCAGCAGCTTCCGCCCTGTGGACAATGAGCAGTACTTC
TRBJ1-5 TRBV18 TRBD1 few CASSPPWTGGQPQHF TGTGCCAGCTCACCACCGTGGACAGGGGGGCAGCCCCAGCATTTT
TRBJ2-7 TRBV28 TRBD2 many CASSFRLAGLSYEQYF TGTGCCAGCAGCTTCCGACTAGCGGGCCTCTCCTACGAGCAGTACTTC
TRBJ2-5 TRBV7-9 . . CASRVGRQIQETQYF TGTGCCAGCAGGGTTGGGCGTCAGATCCAAGAGACCCAGTACTTC
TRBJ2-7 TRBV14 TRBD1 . CASQGGQGLFYEQYF TGTGCCAGCCAAGGGGGACAGGGCCTCTTCTACGAGCAGTACTTC
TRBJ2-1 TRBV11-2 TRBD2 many CASNLRTSEQFF TGTGCCAGCAATCTAAGGACTAGCGAGCAGTTCTTC
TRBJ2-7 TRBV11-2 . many CASSFGQGNEQYF TGTGCCAGCAGCTTTGGCCAGGGCAACGAGCAGTACTTC
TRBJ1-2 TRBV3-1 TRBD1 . CASSHDRGYGYTF TGTGCCAGCAGCCATGACAGGGGCTATGGCTACACCTTC
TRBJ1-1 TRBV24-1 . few CATRDGNTEAFF TGTGCCACTCGGGACGGGAACACTGAAGCTTTCTTT
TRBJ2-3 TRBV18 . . CASSPPQGSTDTQYF TGTGCCAGCTCACCGCCGCAGGGGAGCACAGATACGCAGTATTTT
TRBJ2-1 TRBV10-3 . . CATSWGTAYNEQFF TGTGCCACAAGCTGGGGGACGGCCTACAATGAGCAGTTCTTC
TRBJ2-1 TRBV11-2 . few CASSTLLGEQFF TGTGCCAGCAGCACTCTTTTAGGTGAGCAGTTCTTC
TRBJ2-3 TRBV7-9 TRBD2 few CASSLRVGNSGSTDTQYF TGTGCCAGCAGCTTACGTGTCGGTAATAGCGGGAGCACAGATACGCAGTATTTT
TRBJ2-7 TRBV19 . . CASSIRGSSYEQYF TGTGCCAGTAGTATCCGGGGGTCCTCCTACGAGCAGTACTTC
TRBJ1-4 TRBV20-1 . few CSAIVGGTTNEKLFF TGCAGTGCCATCGTAGGAGGAACAACTAATGAAAAACTGTTTTTT
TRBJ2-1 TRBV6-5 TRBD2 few CASSYSGTSDYNEQFF TGTGCCAGCAGTTACTCCGGGACTAGCGACTACAATGAGCAGTTCTTC
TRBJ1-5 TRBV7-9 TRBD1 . CASSFQGETQPQHF TGTGCCAGCAGCTTCCAGGGGGAAACACAGCCCCAGCATTTT
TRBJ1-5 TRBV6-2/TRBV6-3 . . CASSYSETSQHF TGTGCCAGCAGTTACTCGGAAACGAGTCAGCATTTT
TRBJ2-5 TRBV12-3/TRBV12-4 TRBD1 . CASTPDREETQYF TGTGCCAGCACCCCAGACAGGGAAGAGACCCAGTACTTC
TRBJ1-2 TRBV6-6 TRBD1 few CASSYSETGALYGYTF TGTGCCAGCAGTTACTCAGAGACAGGGGCCCTCTATGGCTACACCTTC
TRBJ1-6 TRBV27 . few CASSFGRDYSPLHF TGTGCCAGCAGTTTCGGAAGGGATTATTCACCCCTCCACTTT
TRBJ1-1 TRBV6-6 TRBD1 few CASRTGGGVDTEAFF TGTGCCAGCAGGACAGGGGGGGGTGTGGACACTGAAGCTTTCTTT
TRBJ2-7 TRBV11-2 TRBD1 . CASRTGTGVHEQYF TGTGCCAGCAGGACCGGGACAGGGGTTCACGAGCAGTACTTC
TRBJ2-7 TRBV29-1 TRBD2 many CSVELAGYEGYEQYF TGCAGCGTTGAACTAGCGGGCTACGAGGGTTACGAGCAGTACTTC
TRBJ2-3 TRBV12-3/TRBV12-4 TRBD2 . CASPPTTSGRTDTQYF TGTGCCAGCCCGCCGACGACTAGCGGGAGGACAGATACGCAGTATTTT
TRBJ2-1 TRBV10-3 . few CAISEDGQYNEQFF TGTGCCATCAGTGAGGACGGACAGTACAATGAGCAGTTCTTC
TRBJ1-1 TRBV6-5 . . CASSPGTSNFEAFF TGTGCCAGCAGTCCCGGGACATCTAATTTCGAAGCTTTCTTT
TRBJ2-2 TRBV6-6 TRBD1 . CASKDRGVNGELFF TGTGCCAGCAAGGACAGGGGGGTTAACGGGGAGCTGTTTTTT
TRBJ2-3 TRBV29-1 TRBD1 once CSVGQGTDTQYF TGCAGCGTTGGACAGGGTACAGATACGCAGTATTTT
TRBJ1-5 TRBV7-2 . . CASSLDSNGNQPQHF TGTGCCAGCAGTCTGGACAGCAATGGCAATCAGCCCCAGCATTTT
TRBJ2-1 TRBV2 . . CASSIWSSYNEQFF TGTGCCAGCAGTATCTGGAGCTCCTACAATGAGCAGTTCTTC
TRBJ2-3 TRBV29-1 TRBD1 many CSTRGQPFTDTQYF TGCAGCACCCGGGGACAGCCTTTCACAGATACGCAGTATTTT
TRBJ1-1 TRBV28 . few CATRQPMNTEAFF TGTGCCACCAGACAGCCCATGAACACTGAAGCTTTCTTT